This paragraph covers one TCR beta chain sequence. The sample comes from a study of T cells in Graves' hyperthyroidism and ophthalmopathy. Researchers amplified the TCR beta CDR3 regions from RNA transcripts. First-round RT-PCR of the TCR CDR3 relied on the HTBI primer set. In TCRdb, the multiplex PCR reads were re-called with MiXCR into one record per CDR3 protein. The sample consists of 500,000 to 600,000 distinct CDR3 sequences, about 45% of them appearing once. Sequences were obtained from peripheral blood or thyroid tissue (not recorded which). The sequence derives from an adult woman with Graves' disease, either hyperthyroidism or ophthalmopathy (not recorded which).

Written as DNA, the CDR3 is TGCAGCGCCCGGGCTACCGGGACAGTGGACGAGCAGTACTTC. It is translated as CSARATGTVDEQYF. The chain carries TRBV29-1 and TRBJ2-7; TRBD1 matches 7 bases. CDR1 and CDR2 from the germline V gene are SQVTM and ANQGSEA. V lost 7 bases, J lost 5 bases, and 14 bases stayed unmatched. The CDR3 spans 14 residues.